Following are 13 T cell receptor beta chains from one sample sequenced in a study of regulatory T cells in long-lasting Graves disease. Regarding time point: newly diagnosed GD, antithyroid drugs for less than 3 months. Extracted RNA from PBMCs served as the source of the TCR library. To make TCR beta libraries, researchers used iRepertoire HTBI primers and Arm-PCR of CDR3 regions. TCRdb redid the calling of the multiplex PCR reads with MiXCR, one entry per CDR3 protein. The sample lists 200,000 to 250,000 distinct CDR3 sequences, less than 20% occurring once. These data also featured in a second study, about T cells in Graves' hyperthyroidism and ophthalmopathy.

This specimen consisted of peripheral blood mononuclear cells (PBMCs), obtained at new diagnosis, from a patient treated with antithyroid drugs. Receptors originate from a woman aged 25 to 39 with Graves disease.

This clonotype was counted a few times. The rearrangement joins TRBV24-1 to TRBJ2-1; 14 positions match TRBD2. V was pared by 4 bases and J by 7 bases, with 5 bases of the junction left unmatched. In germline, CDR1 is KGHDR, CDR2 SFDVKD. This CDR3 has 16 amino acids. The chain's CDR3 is CATSETSGGANNEQFF. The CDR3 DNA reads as TGTGCCACCAGTGAGACTAGCGGGGGGGCCAATAATGAGCAGTTCTTC.

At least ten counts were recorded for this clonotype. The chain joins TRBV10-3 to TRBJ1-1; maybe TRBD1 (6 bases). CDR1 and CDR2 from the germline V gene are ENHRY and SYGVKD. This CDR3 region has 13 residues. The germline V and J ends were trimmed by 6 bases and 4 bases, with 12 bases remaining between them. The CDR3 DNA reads TGTGCCATCAGCCACGGAGGGGGCACTGAAGCTTTCTTT. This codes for CAISHGGGTEAFF.

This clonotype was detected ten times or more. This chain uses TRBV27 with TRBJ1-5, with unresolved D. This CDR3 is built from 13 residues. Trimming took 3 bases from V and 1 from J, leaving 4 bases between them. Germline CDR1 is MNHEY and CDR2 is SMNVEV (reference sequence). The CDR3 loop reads CASSFQSNQPQHF. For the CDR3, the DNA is TGTGCCAGCAGTTTTCAGAGCAATCAGCCCCAGCATTTT.

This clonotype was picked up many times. The CDR3 protein is CATSPGTANSTDTQYF. The CDR3 DNA reads as TGTGCCACCAGCCCCGGGACGGCCAATAGCACAGATACGCAGTATTTT. This rearrangement joins TRBV15 to TRBJ2-3; D is tentatively TRBD1 or TRBD2 (5 bases each). The V gene's germline CDR1 is LNHNV and CDR2 YYDKDF (reference sequence). This CDR3 has 16 amino acids. V was trimmed by 5 bases and J by 0 bases, leaving 15 bases between them.

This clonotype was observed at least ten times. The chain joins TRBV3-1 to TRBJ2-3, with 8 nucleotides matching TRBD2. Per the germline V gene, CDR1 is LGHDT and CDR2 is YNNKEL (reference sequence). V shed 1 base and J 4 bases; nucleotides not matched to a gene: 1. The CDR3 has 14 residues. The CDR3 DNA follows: TGTGCCAGCAGCCAAGCGCGGGGGGCAGATACGCAGTATTTT. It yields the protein CASSQARGADTQYF.

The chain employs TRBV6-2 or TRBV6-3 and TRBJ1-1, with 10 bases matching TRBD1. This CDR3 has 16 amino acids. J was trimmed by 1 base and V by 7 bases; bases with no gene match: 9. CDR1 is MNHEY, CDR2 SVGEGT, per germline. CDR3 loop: CASNVDRGDGNTEAFF. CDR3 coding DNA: TGTGCCAGCAATGTGGACAGGGGGGACGGGAACACTGAAGCTTTCTTT.

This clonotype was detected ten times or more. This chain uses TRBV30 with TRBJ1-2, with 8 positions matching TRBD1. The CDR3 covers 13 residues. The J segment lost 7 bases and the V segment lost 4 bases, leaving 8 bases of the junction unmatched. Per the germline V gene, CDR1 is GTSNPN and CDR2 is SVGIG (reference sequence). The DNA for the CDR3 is TGTGCCTGGACGGCGCAGGGGGCCAGTGGCTACACCTTC. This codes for CAWTAQGASGYTF. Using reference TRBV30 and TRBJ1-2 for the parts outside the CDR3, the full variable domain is SQTIHQWPATLVQPVGSPLSLECTVEGTSNPNLYWYRQAAGRGLQLLFYSVGIGQISSEVPQNLSASRPQDRQFILSSKKLLLSDSGFYLCAWTAQGASGYTFGSGTRLTVV.

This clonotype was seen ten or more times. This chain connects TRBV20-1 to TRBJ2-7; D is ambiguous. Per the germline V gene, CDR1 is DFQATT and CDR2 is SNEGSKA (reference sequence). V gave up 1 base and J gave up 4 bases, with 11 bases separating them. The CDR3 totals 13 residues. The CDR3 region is CSARGPTRYEQYF. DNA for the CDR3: TGCAGTGCTAGAGGCCCAACCAGGTACGAGCAGTACTTC.

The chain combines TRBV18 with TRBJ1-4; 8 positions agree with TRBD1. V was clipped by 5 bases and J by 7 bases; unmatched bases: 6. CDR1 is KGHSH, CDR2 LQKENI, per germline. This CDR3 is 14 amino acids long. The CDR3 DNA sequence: TGTGCCAGCTCAAGGACAGGGTCGTTTGAAAAACTGTTTTTT. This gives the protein CASSRTGSFEKLFF.

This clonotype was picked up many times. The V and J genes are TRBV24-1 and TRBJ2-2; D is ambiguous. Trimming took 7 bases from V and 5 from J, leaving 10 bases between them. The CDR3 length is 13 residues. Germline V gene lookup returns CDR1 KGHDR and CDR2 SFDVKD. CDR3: CATRDDGTGELFF. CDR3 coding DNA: TGTGCCACCAGGGACGACGGTACCGGGGAGCTGTTTTTT.

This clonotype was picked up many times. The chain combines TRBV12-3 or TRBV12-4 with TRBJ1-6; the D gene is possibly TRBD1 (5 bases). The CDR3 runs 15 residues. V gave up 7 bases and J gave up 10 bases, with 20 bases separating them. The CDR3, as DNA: TGTGCCAGCACCCCAATGAAGGGGTCGGGATCACCCCTCCACTTT. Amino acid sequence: CASTPMKGSGSPLHF.

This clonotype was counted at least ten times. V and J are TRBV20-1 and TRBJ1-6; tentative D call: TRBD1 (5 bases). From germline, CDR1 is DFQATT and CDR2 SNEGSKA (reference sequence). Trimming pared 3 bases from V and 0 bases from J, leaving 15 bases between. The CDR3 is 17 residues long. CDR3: CSASRVMGGSYNSPLHF. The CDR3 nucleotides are TGCAGTGCTAGCAGGGTAATGGGGGGCTCCTATAATTCACCCCTCCACTTT.

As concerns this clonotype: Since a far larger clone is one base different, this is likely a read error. Written as DNA, the CDR3 is TGTGCCAGCAGTTGGGGACAGGGGTCGTGTGGCTACACCTTC. This gives the protein CASSWGQGSCGYTF. The chain has TRBV2 and TRBJ1-2; 10 bases map to TRBD1. V shed 5 bases and J 7 bases; nucleotides not matched to a gene: 7. There are 14 residues in the CDR3. The germline CDR1 and CDR2 sequences are SNHLY and FYNNEI.